This TCR beta chain was identified during a study of sequential checkpoint blockade in melanoma. The overall study: Patients were randomized 1:1 to nivolumab-then-ipilimumab or ipilimumab-then-nivolumab first-line. Each arm's sequence ended with maintenance nivolumab.

V gave up 3 bases and J gave up 0 bases; unmatched junction bases: 5. This CDR3 comprises 16 residues. Germline CDR1 reads MGHRA; CDR2 reads YSYEKL. Some clones are missing from TCRdb's copy, which holds only in-frame ones; the method was immunoSEQ multiplex PCR. The table has roughly 30,000 clones, 86% seen once. Treatment reported: randomized to nivolumab then ipilimumab (arm A) or the reverse (arm B). Sorted cells were live CD3+CD8+, lacking CD19 and CD56, from PBMCs. The chain is built from TRBV4-1 and TRBJ1-5; TRBD1 agrees at 7 bases. The sample consisted of CD8+ T cells sorted from blood (inferred from file names), taken from a patient given nivolumab and ipilimumab in sequence. The TCR was taken from a human donor with melanoma. The CDR3 here is CASSQGTVNSNQPQHF. For the CDR3, the DNA is TGCGCCAGCAGCCAGGGGACAGTGAATAGCAATCAGCCCCAGCATTTT.